These 29 T cell receptor beta chains originate from one sample sequenced in a study of CD8+ T cells in alopecia areata. Extraction and reverse transcription of RNA yielded cDNA as the sequencing template. Produced via immunoSEQ multiplex PCR; TCRdb's table is partial and in-frame only. The table shows hundreds of thousands of clones, with around 62% occurring only once. The sequenced sample was CD4+ T cells sorted from blood, obtained at week 0. The receptors were gathered from a human donor with alopecia areata.

V is TRBV29-1 and J is TRBJ1-2; the match to TRBD1 covers 12 bases. The CDR3 has 19 amino acids. Germline lookup yields CDR1 SQVTM and CDR2 ANQGSEA. The V gene end was trimmed by 6 bases and the J gene end by 8 bases; junction bases not matched to a gene: 25. CDR3 loop: CSVPNPRSSWGQGAEGYTF. CDR3 in DNA: TGCAGCGTCCCTAATCCCCGAAGTAGTTGGGGACAGGGGGCTGAGGGCTACACCTTC.

The chain links TRBV29-1 to TRBJ2-3; maybe TRBD2 (7 bases). Trimming left V 7 bases short and J 2 bases short, with 16 bases between. The CDR3 spans 14 residues. CDR1 is SQVTM, CDR2 ANQGSEA, per germline. The DNA of the CDR3 is TGCAGCGAGACGCGCGGGGGCCCCACAGATACGCAGTATTTT. Amino acid sequence: CSETRGGPTDTQYF.

The J gene is TRBJ1-4, the V gene TRBV6-6; 7 bases line up with TRBD1. The V gene's germline CDR1 is MNHNY and CDR2 SVGAGI (reference sequence). This CDR3 spans 14 amino acids. The V gene end was trimmed by 7 bases and the J gene end by 5 bases; junction bases not matched to a gene: 7. The CDR3 loop is CASTFSGQNEKLFF. Here the CDR3 DNA reads TGTGCCAGCACATTCTCGGGACAGAATGAAAAACTGTTTTTT.

The chain links TRBV9 to TRBJ1-1; D is perhaps TRBD1 (6 bases). CDR3 length: 13 amino acids. The germline V gene encodes CDR1 SGDLS and CDR2 YYNGEE. Between the trimmed V and J ends, which lost 0 bases and 8 bases, there was a span of 11 bases. The CDR3 is CASSVASQGEAFF. The CDR3, as DNA: TGTGCCAGCAGCGTAGCAAGTCAGGGGGAAGCTTTCTTT.

This clone has only a few counts. V gene TRBV29-1 combines with J gene TRBJ1-2; D ambiguous. The germline gives CDR1 SQVTM, CDR2 ANQGSEA. V lost 6 bases and J 7 bases, leaving 21 bases between the germline ends. The CDR3 covers 14 residues. CDR3 nucleotide sequence: TGCAGCGTCTTGTTACATAGCCTTAAGGGTGGCTACACCTTC. It translates to CSVLLHSLKGGYTF.

This clone was observed a handful of times. This chain links TRBV7-2 with TRBJ2-7, with 13 bases matching TRBD2. Germline trimming cut 2 bases from V and 7 bases from J; bases unmatched to any gene: 8. CDR1 is SGHTA and CDR2 is FQGNSA in the germline V gene. CDR3 length: 16 amino acids. CDR3 sequence: CASSLYGTSGNSEQYF. CDR3 DNA: TGTGCCAGCAGCTTATACGGGACTAGCGGGAACAGTGAGCAGTACTTC.

This clone occurred a few times. The chain links TRBV29-1 to TRBJ1-2, with TRBD1 matching 9 bases. The V and J ends lost 6 bases and 8 bases, in that order; junction bases with no gene match: 7. Germline CDR1 and CDR2: SQVTM and ANQGSEA. This CDR3 is 12 amino acids long. This CDR3 is CSVTGTGRGYTF. For the CDR3, the DNA is TGCAGCGTCACTGGGACAGGGAGGGGCTACACCTTC. Complete variable domain (other parts from reference TRBV29-1 and TRBJ1-2): SAVISQKPSRDICQRGTSLTIQCQVDSQVTMMFWYRQQPGQSLTLIATANQGSEATYESGFVIDKFPISRPNLTFSTLTVSNMSPEDSSIYLCSVTGTGRGYTFGSGTRLTVV.

Comments on this clone: At one end the junction does not follow the germline gene, possibly because of a read error. The CDR3 DNA reads as TGTGCCAGCAGCCAAGAAGAGGGGGCTGGCTATGGCTACACCTTC. Encoded protein: CASSQEEGAGYGYTF. The genes are TRBV4-1 and TRBJ1-2, with 7 bases identical to TRBD1. Germline assignment: CDR1 MGHRA and CDR2 YSYEKL. This CDR3 is built from 15 residues.

A single count supports this clone. The chain links TRBV5-1 to TRBJ2-5; D is perhaps TRBD1 or TRBD2 (5 bases each). The germline V gene has CDR1 SGHRS and CDR2 YFSETQ. V was trimmed by 3 bases and J by 1 base, leaving 13 bases between them. CDR3 length equals 15 residues. The CDR3 DNA reads as TGCGCCAGCAGCTCGGGGACCTCCACCCAAGAGACCCAGTACTTC. The encoded protein is CASSSGTSTQETQYF. The complete variable domain, with remaining parts taken from reference TRBV5-1 and TRBJ2-5, reads KAGVTQTPRYLIKTRGQQVTLSCSPISGHRSVSWYQQTPGQGLQFLFEYFSETQRNKGNFPGRFSGRQFSNSRSEMNVSTLELGDSALYLCASSSGTSTQETQYFGPGTRLLVL.

V and J are TRBV9 and TRBJ2-3; D gene unclear. Germline CDR1 is SGDLS and CDR2 is YYNGEE. Trimming cost V 0 bases and J 1 base, with 9 bases left between them. The CDR3 runs 15 residues. CDR3 nucleotides: TGTGCCAGCAGCGTAGTGGGCGGAGGCACAGATACGCAGTATTTT. Its translation is CASSVVGGGTDTQYF.

V and J are TRBV30 and TRBJ1-5, with D possibly matching TRBD1 (5 bases). The CDR3 is made up of 16 amino acids. Trimming removed 0 bases from V and 6 bases from J, with 18 bases in between. The germline CDR1 and CDR2 sequences are GTSNPN and SVGIG (reference sequence). CDR3 protein: CAWSVPRGYGGQPQHF. In DNA form, the CDR3 reads TGTGCCTGGAGTGTCCCGCGAGGTTATGGGGGTCAGCCCCAGCATTTT.

The chain combines TRBV30 with TRBJ2-5; 11 bases fit TRBD2. The CDR3 is 15 residues long. Germline CDR1 reads GTSNPN; CDR2 reads SVGIG (reference sequence). With 2 bases clipped from V and 1 base from J, the junction kept 3 bases outside the gene matches. CDR3 DNA sequence: TGTGCCTGGAGTCCCGGACTAGCGGGCCAAGAGACCCAGTACTTC. It yields the protein CAWSPGLAGQETQYF.

Only a few counts were recorded for this clone. Other DNA sequences of this sample code for an identical CDR3. The rearrangement links TRBV6-5 to TRBJ1-5; D is uncertain. This CDR3 region has 14 residues. Per germline, CDR1 MNHEY and CDR2 SVGAGI. Between the trimmed V and J ends, which lost 0 bases and 4 bases, there was a span of 7 bases. The chain's CDR3 is CASSYSGGNQPQHF. Here the CDR3 DNA reads TGTGCCAGCAGTTACTCGGGCGGAAATCAGCCCCAGCATTTT.

The chain uses TRBV14 and TRBJ2-2; D uncertain. The germline gives CDR1 SGHDN, CDR2 FVKESK. The V end lost 2 bases, the J end lost 7 bases, and 8 bases lay between the germline ends. This CDR3 comprises 13 residues. The CDR3 DNA is TGTGCCAGCAGCCAATCCCGAGGCGGGGAGCTGTTTTTT. Amino acids: CASSQSRGGELFF.

This chain links TRBV27 with TRBJ2-1; TRBD1 aligns across 7 bases. This CDR3 contains 13 residues. The V gene's germline CDR1 is MNHEY and CDR2 SMNVEV (reference sequence). The V gene end was trimmed by 4 bases and the J gene end by 3 bases; junction bases not matched to a gene: 0. CDR3 nucleotide sequence: TGTGCCAGCAGTTGGACAGGCTACAATGAGCAGTTCTTC. Translation gives CASSWTGYNEQFF.

The chain links TRBV27 to TRBJ2-7; TRBD2 might be the D (7 bases). CDR1 and CDR2 (germline): MNHEY, SMNVEV (reference sequence). V was cut by 6 bases and J by 3 bases, with 21 bases left in between. This CDR3 is built from 16 residues. The CDR3 DNA is TGTGCCAGCAGGGATCCAGGGAGGGACAACAACTACGAGCAGTACTTC. Its translation: CASRDPGRDNNYEQYF.

This clone appeared a single time. This chain connects TRBV30 to TRBJ2-5; D is undetermined. This CDR3 has 13 residues. Trimming cost V 1 base and J 1 base, with 7 bases left between them. CDR1 and CDR2 (germline): GTSNPN, SVGIG (reference sequence). CDR3 nucleotide sequence: TGTGCCTGGAGTGACCAGGTCCAAGAGACCCAGTACTTC. Encoded protein: CAWSDQVQETQYF.

The chain is built from TRBV5-1 and TRBJ2-3; the D gene is possibly TRBD2 (6 bases). Trimming shortened V by 2 bases and J by 1 base, and 11 bases separated the two germline ends. The CDR3 has 15 residues. Per the germline V gene, CDR1 is SGHRS and CDR2 is YFSETQ. DNA for the CDR3: TGCGCCAGCAGCTTTACGGGAGTGGGCACAGATACGCAGTATTTT. Translation: CASSFTGVGTDTQYF.

The chain links TRBV5-6 to TRBJ1-2; 8 positions match TRBD1. There are 14 residues in the CDR3. Germline values: CDR1 SGHDT, CDR2 YYEEEE. V shed 2 bases, J shed 3 bases, and the junction held 3 bases outside the gene matches. CDR3 region: CASSLQGEHYGYTF. In nucleotides, the CDR3 is TGTGCCAGCAGCTTACAGGGGGAGCACTATGGCTACACCTTC.

The gene calls are TRBV9 and TRBJ1-2; maybe TRBD1 (6 bases). V lost 3 bases and J lost 1, with 19 bases in between. Germline CDR1 SGDLS, CDR2 YYNGEE. The CDR3 has 17 amino acids. CDR3 protein: CASSAGRGARINYGYTF. The CDR3 DNA reads as TGTGCCAGCAGCGCTGGGAGGGGGGCCCGGATTAACTATGGCTACACCTTC.

V is TRBV14 and J is TRBJ1-1; D possibly corresponds to TRBD1 (6 bases). Looked up from germline, CDR1 is SGHDN and CDR2 is FVKESK. V lost 3 bases and J lost 1, with 12 bases in between. This CDR3 has 15 amino acids. The DNA of the CDR3 is TGTGCCAGCAGCCACTTAGGACAGCCGAACACTGAAGCTTTCTTT. This sequence encodes CASSHLGQPNTEAFF.

The chain joins TRBV29-1 to TRBJ1-3; D not certain. There are 14 residues in the CDR3. Germline lookup yields CDR1 SQVTM and CDR2 ANQGSEA. With 5 bases removed from V and 0 bases from J, the gap between germline ends came to 11 bases. CDR3 sequence (DNA): TGCAGCGTTCGTGGAAGGGCCTCTGGAAACACCATATATTTT. Residues: CSVRGRASGNTIYF.

The chain couples TRBV6-5 to TRBJ1-3, with 7 bases fitting TRBD1. The junction had 3 bases not matched to a gene; V was cut back by 7 bases and J by 0 bases. The CDR3 length is 14 residues. Germline lookup yields CDR1 MNHEY and CDR2 SVGAGI. As DNA, the CDR3 is TGTGCCAGCAAAACAGGGGTCTCTGGAAACACCATATATTTT. Residues: CASKTGVSGNTIYF.

This clone was seen ten or more times. This chain uses TRBV6-5 with TRBJ1-2, with unresolved D. The V end was cut by 6 bases, the J end by 0 bases, with 8 bases between. The CDR3 contains 13 residues. Germline CDR1 MNHEY, CDR2 SVGAGI. The CDR3 protein is CASSRSANYGYTF. The CDR3 nucleotides read TGTGCCAGCAGCCGCAGTGCTAACTATGGCTACACCTTC.

This clone has a single count. The V and J genes are TRBV10-3 and TRBJ1-2, with D perhaps matching TRBD1 (5 bases). Deletions cut 5 bases from V and 2 bases from J, with 12 bases between. The CDR3 length is 14 residues. CDR1 ENHRY and CDR2 SYGVKD come from the germline V gene. In DNA form, the CDR3 reads TGTGCCATCAGTCCGACAGACGACAACTATGGCTACACCTTC. Its translation is CAISPTDDNYGYTF.

The chain recombines TRBV4-1 with TRBJ2-7, with D unclear. Trimming removed 0 bases at V and 5 bases at J, with 5 bases between. This CDR3 is built from 12 residues. The germline CDR1 and CDR2 sequences are MGHRA and YSYEKL. The CDR3 nucleotides read TGCGCCAGCAGCCAAGATAGCCACGAGCAGTACTTC. Amino acid sequence: CASSQDSHEQYF.

With regard to this clone: Other DNA sequences in the same sample also yield this CDR3. J is TRBJ1-5 and V is TRBV7-2, with no clear D. The V and J ends lost 5 bases and 5 bases respectively, with 7 bases between them. The CDR3 totals 12 residues. Per germline, CDR1 SGHTA and CDR2 FQGNSA. CDR3 sequence reads: CASSLRDQPQHF. Here the CDR3 DNA reads TGTGCCAGCAGCCTAAGAGATCAGCCCCAGCATTTT.

Many counts were recorded for this clone. This chain links TRBV29-1 with TRBJ1-2; D gene unclear. Germline lookup yields CDR1 SQVTM and CDR2 ANQGSEA. CDR3 length: 14 amino acids. V lost 6 bases, J lost 0 bases, and 14 bases lay in between. CDR3: CSVPSGPANYGYTF. CDR3 nucleotide sequence: TGCAGCGTCCCCTCGGGCCCCGCTAACTATGGCTACACCTTC.

This clone has just a few counts. This chain uses TRBV29-1 with TRBJ2-1; no clear D gene. V lost 4 bases and J 3 bases, leaving 16 bases between the germline ends. This CDR3 contains 15 residues. Germline loops: CDR1 SQVTM, CDR2 ANQGSEA. CDR3 in amino acids: CSVGTGRTDYNEQFF. The CDR3 DNA reads TGCAGCGTTGGGACCGGTCGCACAGACTACAATGAGCAGTTCTTC.